This T cell receptor beta chain was sequenced for a study of human T cells and chemical hapten exposure. Time point noted: healthy volunteer bleed at 6 weeks. Total RNA extraction was carried out from unfractionated whole blood. This CDR3 region has 15 residues. The V gene end was trimmed by 5 bases and the J gene end by 4 bases; junction bases not matched to a gene: 4. Germline loops: CDR1 SGHTA, CDR2 FQGNSA. This clonotype turned up a few times. One entry per CDR3 protein, called by TCRdb with MiXCR from the RACE reads. Of about 77,000 distinct CDR3 sequences in the sample, around 9.3% were seen once.

J is TRBJ2-6 and V is TRBV7-2, with 8 bases identical to TRBD1. The clonotype comes from a female donor in good health. Some clones in this sample may be carry-over from other donors' samples. The material sequenced was whole blood. This chain's CDR3 is CASSPDRGGANVLTF. The CDR3, as DNA: TGTGCCAGCAGCCCCGACAGGGGCGGGGCCAACGTCCTGACTTTC.